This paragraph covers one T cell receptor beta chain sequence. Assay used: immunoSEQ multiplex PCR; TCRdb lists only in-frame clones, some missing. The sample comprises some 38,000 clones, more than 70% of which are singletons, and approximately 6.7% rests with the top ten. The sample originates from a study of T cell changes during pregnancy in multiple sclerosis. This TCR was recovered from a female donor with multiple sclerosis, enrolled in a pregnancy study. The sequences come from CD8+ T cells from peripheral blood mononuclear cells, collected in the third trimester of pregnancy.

DNA for the CDR3: TGTGCCAGCAGGAAGCCGACAGGGGTTCGTATCGCAGAGGCTGAAGCTTTCTTT. Amino acids: CASRKPTGVRIAEAEAFF. The chain has TRBV2 and TRBJ1-1; 8 positions agree with TRBD1. CDR1 is SNHLY, CDR2 FYNNEI, per germline. The CDR3 covers 18 residues. Germline trimming cut 6 bases from V and 6 bases from J; bases unmatched to any gene: 21.